A selection of T cell receptor beta chains follows, all from one sample in a study of CD8 T cells in Susac syndrome. TCRdb used MiXCR to reprocess the immunoSEQ multiplex PCR reads, holding one entry per CDR3 protein. Of under 200,000 distinct CDR3 sequences listed, 95% are singletons. The sample consisted of CD8+ T cells from PBMCs. The receptors stem from a human donor with multiple sclerosis. Each CDR3 is given with its conserved first and last residue.

TRBJ2-3	TRBV4-1	CASSQFERPTDTQYF
TRBJ2-1	TRBV25-1	CASRSPGLNNEQFF
TRBJ2-3	TRBV9	CASIPVAGVADTQYF
TRBJ2-3	TRBV23-1	CATPAGTDTQYF
TRBJ2-6	TRBV7-9	CASSCDRVTGANVLTF
TRBJ2-1	TRBV25-1	CASSGGTSGGNEQFF
TRBJ1-2	TRBV29-1	CSVVLSYYGYTF
TRBJ2-3	TRBV20-1	CSAEGESSTDTQYF
TRBJ2-7	TRBV12-3/TRBV12-4	CASSLTSGFAYEQYF
TRBJ2-3	TRBV27	CASKSPDTQYF
TRBJ2-3	TRBV18	CASSPRGGHTDTQYF
TRBJ1-5	TRBV5-6	CASSSGTGVNQPQHF
TRBJ2-7	TRBV5-1	CASSLEGTHYEQYF
TRBJ2-3	TRBV6-5	CASSPLAGGSDTQYF